This TCR beta chain was obtained from a study of blood T cell repertoires in COVID-19. Study context: From T cells, B-cell-depleted T cells, or PBMCs came the material, which was cDNA or gDNA.

The V end lost 2 bases, the J end lost 0 bases, and 11 bases lay between the germline ends. Germline V lookup: CDR1 LGHNT, CDR2 FRNRAP. The CDR3 contains 16 residues. The authors' processing: Amplifying reference gene primers gave estimates of nucleated cell counts. The assay was immunoSEQ multiplex PCR, and TCRdb's table has in-frame clones only and misses some. The V and J calls and clone size are taken from that table; D and trimming were inferred from the DNA. The sample includes around 150,000 clones, roughly 84% seen only once; the top ten take roughly 2.3%. The clonotype was recovered from a man between 65 and 85 years old with acute or convalescent COVID-19. Material: peripheral blood. The J gene is TRBJ1-3, the V gene TRBV12-5, with TRBD1 as a possible D gene (6 bases). DNA of the CDR3: TGTGCTAGTGGTTTGCTAGGGACAACCTCTGGAAACACCATATATTTT. Amino acid sequence: CASGLLGTTSGNTIYF.